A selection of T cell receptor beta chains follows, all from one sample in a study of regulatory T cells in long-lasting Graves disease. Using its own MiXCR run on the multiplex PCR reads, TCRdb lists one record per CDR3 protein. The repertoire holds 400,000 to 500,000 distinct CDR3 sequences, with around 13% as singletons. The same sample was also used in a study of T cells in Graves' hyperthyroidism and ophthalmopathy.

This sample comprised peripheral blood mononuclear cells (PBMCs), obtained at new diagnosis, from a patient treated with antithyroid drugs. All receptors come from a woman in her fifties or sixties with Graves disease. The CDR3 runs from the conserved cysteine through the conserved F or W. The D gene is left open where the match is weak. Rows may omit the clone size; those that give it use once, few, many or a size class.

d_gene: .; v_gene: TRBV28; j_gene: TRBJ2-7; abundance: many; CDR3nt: TGTGCCACCGCGGACGACTACGAGCAGTACTTC; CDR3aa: CATADDYEQYF
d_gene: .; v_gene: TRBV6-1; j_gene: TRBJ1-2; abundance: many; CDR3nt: TGTGCCAGCAGTGGAGCATCGCATGGCTACACCTTC; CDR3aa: CASSGASHGYTF
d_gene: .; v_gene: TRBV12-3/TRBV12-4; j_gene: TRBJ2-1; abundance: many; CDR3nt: TGTGCCAGTCGAAGGCTTCCAAGCTCCTACAATGAGCAGTTCTTC; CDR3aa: CASRRLPSSYNEQFF
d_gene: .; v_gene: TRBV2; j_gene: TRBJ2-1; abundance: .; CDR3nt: TGTGCCAGCAGGGATTTCAATGAGCAGTTCTTC; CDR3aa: CASRDFNEQFF
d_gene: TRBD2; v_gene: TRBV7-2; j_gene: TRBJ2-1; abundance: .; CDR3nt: TGCGCCAGCAGCTTAGCGCTAGCGGGAGCCAGCTACAATGAGCAGTTCTTC; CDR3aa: CASSLALAGASYNEQFF
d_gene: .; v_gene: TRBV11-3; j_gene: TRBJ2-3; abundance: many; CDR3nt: TGTGCCAGCAGCCGCGGGACAGTCACAGATACGCAGTATTTT; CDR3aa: CASSRGTVTDTQYF
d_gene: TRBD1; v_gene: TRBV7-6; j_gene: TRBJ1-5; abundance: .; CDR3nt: TGTGCCAGCAGCTTGTTATTTGGACAGGGGCTATATAGCAATCAGCCCCAGCATTTT; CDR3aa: CASSLLFGQGLYSNQPQHF
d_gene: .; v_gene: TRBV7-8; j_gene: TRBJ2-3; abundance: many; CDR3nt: TGTGCCAGCAGCCGGCGAGATACGCAGTATTTT; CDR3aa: CASSRRDTQYF
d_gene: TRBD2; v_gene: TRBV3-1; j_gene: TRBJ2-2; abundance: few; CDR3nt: TGTGCCAGCAGCACGGGACTAGCGGGAGTAGGAACCGGGGAGCTGTTTTTT; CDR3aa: CASSTGLAGVGTGELFF
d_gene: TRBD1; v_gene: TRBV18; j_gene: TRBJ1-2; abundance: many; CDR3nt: TGTGCCAGCTCACCCGGACAGGACCATGGCTACACCTTC; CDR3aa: CASSPGQDHGYTF
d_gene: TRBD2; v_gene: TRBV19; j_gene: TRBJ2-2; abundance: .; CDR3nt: TGTGCCAGTAGGCGTAGCGGGGCGATCACCGGGGAGCTGTTTTTT; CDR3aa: CASRRSGAITGELFF
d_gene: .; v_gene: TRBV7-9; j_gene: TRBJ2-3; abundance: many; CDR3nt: TGTGCCAGCAGCACCCGACGAACTAGAGGCAGCACAGATACGCAGTATTTT; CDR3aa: CASSTRRTRGSTDTQYF
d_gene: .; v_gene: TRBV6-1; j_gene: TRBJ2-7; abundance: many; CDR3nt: TGTGCCAGCAGTGCCTACGGAGCCTACGAGCAGTACTTC; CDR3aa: CASSAYGAYEQYF
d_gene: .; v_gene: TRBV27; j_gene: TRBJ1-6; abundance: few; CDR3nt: TGTGCCAGCAGTCAATGGGGCTTGGATAATTCACCCCTCCACTTT; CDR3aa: CASSQWGLDNSPLHF
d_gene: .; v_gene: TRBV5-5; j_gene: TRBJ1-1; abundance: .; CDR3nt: TGTGCCAGCAGCCGCTCACAGGCGCAGAACACTGAAGCTTTCTTT; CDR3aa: CASSRSQAQNTEAFF
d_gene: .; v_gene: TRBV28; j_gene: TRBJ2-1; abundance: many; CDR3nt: TGTGCCAGCTCCTCATCAGGGGTAGCGGGCAAAACGACCTACAATGAGCAGTTCTTC; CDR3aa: CASSSSGVAGKTTYNEQFF
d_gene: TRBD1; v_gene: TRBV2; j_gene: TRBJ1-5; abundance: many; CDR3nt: TGTGCCAGCAGTGGGACAGGGAGGGATCAGCCCCAGCATTTT; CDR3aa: CASSGTGRDQPQHF
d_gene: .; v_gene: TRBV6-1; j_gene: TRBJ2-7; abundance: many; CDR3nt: TGTGCCAGCAGCCCGGGGATTCCGGACGAGCAGTACTTC; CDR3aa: CASSPGIPDEQYF
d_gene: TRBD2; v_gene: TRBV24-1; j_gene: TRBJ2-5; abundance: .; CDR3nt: TGTGCCACCAGTGATTTGGGCGGGACTAGCGGGGAAGAGACCCAGTACTTC; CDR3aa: CATSDLGGTSGEETQYF
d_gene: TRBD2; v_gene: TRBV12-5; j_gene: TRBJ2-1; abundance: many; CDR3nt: TGTGCTAGTGGTTTAAGCGGGGGGTCTGGCAATGAGCAGTTCTTC; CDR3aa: CASGLSGGSGNEQFF
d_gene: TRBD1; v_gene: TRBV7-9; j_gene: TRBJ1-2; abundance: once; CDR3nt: TGTGCCAGCAGTGAAGCCGGGGGACAGCCGGGCTATGGCTACACCTTC; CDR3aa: CASSEAGGQPGYGYTF
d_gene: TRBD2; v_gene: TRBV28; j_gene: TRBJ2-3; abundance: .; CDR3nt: TGTGCCAGCAGTTTAGGTTTGGTGCGAATAAGAAGCGGGAGCGGCTCTTCCACAGATACGCAGTATTTT; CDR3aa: CASSLGLVRIRSGSGSSTDTQYF
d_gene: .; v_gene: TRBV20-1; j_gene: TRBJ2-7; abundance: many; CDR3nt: TGCAGTGCTAGAGATCCTCAGGATGCCACCTACGAGCAGTACTTC; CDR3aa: CSARDPQDATYEQYF
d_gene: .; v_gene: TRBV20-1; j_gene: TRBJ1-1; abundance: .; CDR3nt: TGCAGTGCTAGAGATCCTAGGAGACCCACTGAAGCTTTCTTT; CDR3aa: CSARDPRRPTEAFF
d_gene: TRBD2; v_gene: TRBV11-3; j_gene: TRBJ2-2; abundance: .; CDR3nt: TGTGCCAGCAGCAGACGATCTAGCGGGATGAACACCGGGGAGCTGTTTTTT; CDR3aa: CASSRRSSGMNTGELFF
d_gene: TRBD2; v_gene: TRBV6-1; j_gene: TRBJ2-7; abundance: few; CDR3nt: TGTGCCAGCAAGTCTAGCGGGACTGGGGAGCAGTACTTC; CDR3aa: CASKSSGTGEQYF
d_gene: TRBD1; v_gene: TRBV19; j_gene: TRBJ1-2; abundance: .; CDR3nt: TGTGCCAGTAGCATAAACGGCTGGGGACAGCCGAACTATGGCTACACCTTC; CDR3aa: CASSINGWGQPNYGYTF
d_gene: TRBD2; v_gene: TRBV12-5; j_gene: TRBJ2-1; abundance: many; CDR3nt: TGTGCTAGTGGTAAAGCGGGACTAGCGGGAAGAGTAACACCCTACAATGAGCAGTTCTTC; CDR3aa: CASGKAGLAGRVTPYNEQFF
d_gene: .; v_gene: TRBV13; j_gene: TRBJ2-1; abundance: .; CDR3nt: TGTGCCAGCAGTTTTGGCCGGGGTTCCTACGAGCAGTTCTTC; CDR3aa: CASSFGRGSYEQFF
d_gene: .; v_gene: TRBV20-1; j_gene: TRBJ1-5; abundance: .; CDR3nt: TGCAGTGTTCCAATGGGGGCCCAGCATTTT; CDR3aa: CSVPMGAQHF
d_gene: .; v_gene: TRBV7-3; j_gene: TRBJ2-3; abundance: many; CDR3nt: TGTGCCAGCAGCTCCAGGGATCAGGGAGATACGCAGTATTTT; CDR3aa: CASSSRDQGDTQYF
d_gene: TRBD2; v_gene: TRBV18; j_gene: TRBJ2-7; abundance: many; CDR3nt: TGTGCCAGCTCACCTACTAGCGGGAGACGTCGCGAGCAGTACTTC; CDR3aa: CASSPTSGRRREQYF
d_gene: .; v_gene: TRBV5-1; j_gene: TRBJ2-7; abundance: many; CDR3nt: TGCGCCAGCAGCTTGGGGACGGTCCGTACATACGAGCAGTACTTC; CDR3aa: CASSLGTVRTYEQYF
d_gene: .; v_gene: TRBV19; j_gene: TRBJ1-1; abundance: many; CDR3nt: TGTGCCAGTAGTTGGCAGCAATACACTGAAGCTTTCTTT; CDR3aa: CASSWQQYTEAFF
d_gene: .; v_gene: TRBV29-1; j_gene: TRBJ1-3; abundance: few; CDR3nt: TGCAGCGTTGGGCTAGGGGGTTCTGGAAACACCATATATTTT; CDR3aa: CSVGLGGSGNTIYF
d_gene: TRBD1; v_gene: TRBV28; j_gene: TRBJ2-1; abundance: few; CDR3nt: TGTGCCACCCTGGGACAGGGGGTAAATGAGCAGTTCTTC; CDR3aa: CATLGQGVNEQFF
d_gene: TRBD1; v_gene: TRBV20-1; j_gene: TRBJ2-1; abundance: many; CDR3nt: TGCAGTGCCCCGGGACAGGGGATGAATGAGCAGTTCTTC; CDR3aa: CSAPGQGMNEQFF
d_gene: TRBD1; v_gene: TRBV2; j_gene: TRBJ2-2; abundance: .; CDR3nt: TGTGCCAGCAGTGAAGCCGGACAGGGGGCTCATCACGGGGAGCTGTTTTTT; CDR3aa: CASSEAGQGAHHGELFF
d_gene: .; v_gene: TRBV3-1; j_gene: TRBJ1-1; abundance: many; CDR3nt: TGTGCCAGCAGCCTCGGACAGCAGACTGAAGCTTTCTTT; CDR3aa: CASSLGQQTEAFF
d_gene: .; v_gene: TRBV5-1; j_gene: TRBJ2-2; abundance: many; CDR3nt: TGCGCCAGCAGCTTGTTCGACGGGGCCAACACCGGGGAGCTGTTTTTT; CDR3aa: CASSLFDGANTGELFF
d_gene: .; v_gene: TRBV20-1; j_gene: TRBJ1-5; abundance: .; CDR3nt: TGCAGTGCTAGGACAGCGGCCAATCAGCCCCAGCATTTT; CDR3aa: CSARTAANQPQHF
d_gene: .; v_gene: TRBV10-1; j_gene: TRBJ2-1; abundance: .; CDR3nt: TGCGCCAGCAGTGAGTCCGGGGTCTCCCAGGAGCAGTTCTTC; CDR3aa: CASSESGVSQEQFF
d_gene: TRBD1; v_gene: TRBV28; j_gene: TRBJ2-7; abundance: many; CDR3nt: TGTGCCAGCAGTCTACAGGGGAGAAGGTACGAGCAGTACTTC; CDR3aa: CASSLQGRRYEQYF
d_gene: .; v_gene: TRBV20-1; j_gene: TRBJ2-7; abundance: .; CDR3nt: TGCAGTGCTGCCCAGGGATCCTACGAGCAGTACTTC; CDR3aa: CSAAQGSYEQYF
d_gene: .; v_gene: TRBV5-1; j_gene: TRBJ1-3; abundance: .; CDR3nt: TGCGCCAGCAGCATGATGGACAGCTCTGGAAACACCATATATTTT; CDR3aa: CASSMMDSSGNTIYF
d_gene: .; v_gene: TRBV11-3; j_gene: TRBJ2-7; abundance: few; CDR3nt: TGTGCCAGCTCCAGGTTCGCAGAGGGGGAGCAGTACTTC; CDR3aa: CASSRFAEGEQYF
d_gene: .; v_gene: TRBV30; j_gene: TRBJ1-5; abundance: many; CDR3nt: TGTGCCTGGAGTGTACGGGACGGAGCAGGTTATCAGCCCCAGCATTTT; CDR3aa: CAWSVRDGAGYQPQHF
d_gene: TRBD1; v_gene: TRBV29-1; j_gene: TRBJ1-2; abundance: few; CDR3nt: TGCAGCGTTGAAGATCGTCGGGACAGAGGGGGGTATGGCTACACCTTC; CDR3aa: CSVEDRRDRGGYGYTF
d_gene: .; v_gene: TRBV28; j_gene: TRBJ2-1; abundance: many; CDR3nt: TGTGCCAGCAGCCCCCCCACGACAGAAGATCCGCCAGGGGATGAGCAGTTCTTC; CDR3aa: CASSPPTTEDPPGDEQFF
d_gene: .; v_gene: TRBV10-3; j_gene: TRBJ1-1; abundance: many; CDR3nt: TGTGCCATCAGTGGTCAGGGGATGAACACTGAAGCTTTCTTT; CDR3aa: CAISGQGMNTEAFF
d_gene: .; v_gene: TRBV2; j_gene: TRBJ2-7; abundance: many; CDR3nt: TGTGCCAGCAGGGAGACCGACTACGAGCAGTACTTC; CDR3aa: CASRETDYEQYF
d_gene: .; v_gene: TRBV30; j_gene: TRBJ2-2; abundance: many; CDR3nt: TGTGCCTGGAGACAGGGGAACACCGGGGAGCTGTTTTTT; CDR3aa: CAWRQGNTGELFF
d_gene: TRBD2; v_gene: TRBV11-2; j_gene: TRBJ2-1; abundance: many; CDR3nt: TGTGCCAGCAGCCCCGTAGCGGGAGATGGTGAGCAGTTCTTC; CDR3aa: CASSPVAGDGEQFF
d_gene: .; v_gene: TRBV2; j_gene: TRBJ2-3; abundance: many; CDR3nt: TGTGCCAGCGCGCTAGCGCGTGCTCCAGATACGCAGTATTTT; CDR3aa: CASALARAPDTQYF
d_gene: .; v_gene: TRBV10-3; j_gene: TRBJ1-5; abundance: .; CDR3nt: TGTGCCATCGGCAAGAGCAATCAGCCCCAGCATTTT; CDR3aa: CAIGKSNQPQHF
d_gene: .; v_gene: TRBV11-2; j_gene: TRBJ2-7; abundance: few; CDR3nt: TGTGCCAGCAGCCAATTTGAGAGGGCCCTGTACGAGCAGTACTTC; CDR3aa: CASSQFERALYEQYF
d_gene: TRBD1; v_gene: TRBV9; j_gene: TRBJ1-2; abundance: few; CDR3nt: TGTGCCAGCAGCGTAGCCCCGGGACAGGGGCCTAACTATGGCTACACCTTC; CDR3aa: CASSVAPGQGPNYGYTF
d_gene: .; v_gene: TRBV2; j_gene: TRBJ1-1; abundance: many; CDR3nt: TGTGCCAGCAGGGTCGGGGGCGACACTGAAGCTTTCTTT; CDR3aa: CASRVGGDTEAFF
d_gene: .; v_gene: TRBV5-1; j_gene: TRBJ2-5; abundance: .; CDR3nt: TGCGCCAGCAGCTTGGCCGGGTTCCAAGAGACCCAGTACTTC; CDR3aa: CASSLAGFQETQYF